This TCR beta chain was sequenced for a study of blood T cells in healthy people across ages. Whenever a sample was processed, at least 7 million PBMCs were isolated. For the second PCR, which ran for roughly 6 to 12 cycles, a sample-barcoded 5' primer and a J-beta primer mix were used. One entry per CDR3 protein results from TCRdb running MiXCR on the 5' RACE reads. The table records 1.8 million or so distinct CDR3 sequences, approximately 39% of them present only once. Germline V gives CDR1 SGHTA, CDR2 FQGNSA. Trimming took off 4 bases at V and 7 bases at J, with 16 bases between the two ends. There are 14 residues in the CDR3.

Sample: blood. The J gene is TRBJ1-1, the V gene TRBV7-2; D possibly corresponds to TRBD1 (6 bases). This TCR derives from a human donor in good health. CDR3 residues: CASSSQGSYDEAFF. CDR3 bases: TGTGCCAGCAGCTCACAGGGATCGTATGATGAAGCTTTCTTT.